One sample yielded the 13 T cell receptor beta chains listed below, sequenced in a study of CD8 T cells in ankylosing spondylitis (dated by TCRdb to between 2016 and 2019). The library was made by 5' RACE. Sequencing relied on an Illumina HiSeq 2500. TCRdb reanalyzed the raw reads on its own, using fastp at Q25 for trimming and MiXCR for clone calling, and kept in-frame beta chains. Duplicate CDR3 protein sequences are folded into a single record with the most common DNA and genes. The sample table contains 450,000 to 550,000 distinct CDR3 sequences; only one count was recorded for roughly 5.3% of them. The ten most abundant clones make up around 3.6% of the sample. No antigens are known for them. Here is what the overall study found, with its caveats: A TCR beta motif made up of about eight highly homologous amino acid variants appeared to be characteristic of blood from ankylosing spondylitis patients.

Specimen: blood, either unsorted or a sorted T cell fraction (not recorded which). The receptors were gathered from a male donor with ankylosing spondylitis.

This clonotype occurred many times. The chain combines TRBV7-9 with TRBJ2-1; TRBD2 matches 8 bases. Germline V gene sequence: CDR1 SEHNR, CDR2 FQNEAQ (reference sequence). J lost 4 bases, V lost 0 bases, and 2 bases had no gene match. The length of the CDR3 is 15 residues. The CDR3, as DNA: TGTGCCAGCAGCTTAGCGCGGGAGGATTACAATGAGCAGTTCTTC. Translation: CASSLAREDYNEQFF.

Turning to this clonotype: A much larger clone lies a single base off, so this may be a read error. J is TRBJ2-7 and V is TRBV10-3; a weak D match, TRBD1 (7 bases). The CDR3 totals 15 residues. CDR1 is ENHRY, CDR2 SYGVKD, per germline. In DNA, the CDR3 is TGTTCCATCAGTGAGTGGAGGGACAGATCCTACGAGCAGTACTTC. Its protein is CSISEWRDRSYEQYF.

This clonotype was seen many times. This sequence joins TRBV29-1 and TRBJ2-5; tentative D call: TRBD1 (6 bases). V was pared by 4 bases and J by 5 bases, with 14 bases between. The CDR3 length is 13 residues. The V gene's germline CDR1 is SQVTM and CDR2 ANQGSEA. The CDR3: CSVGTGIMETQYF. CDR3 DNA sequence: TGCAGCGTTGGCACAGGGATAATGGAGACCCAGTACTTC.

In its sample, this clonotype was seen many times. This chain links TRBV7-8 with TRBJ1-5; 8 nucleotides align to TRBD1. The junction had 13 bases not matched to a gene; V was cut back by 5 bases and J by 1 base. Germline lookup yields CDR1 SGHVS and CDR2 FQNEAQ. The CDR3 consists of 18 residues. The CDR3 region is CASSGGNRGRRSNQPQHF. The CDR3, as DNA: TGTGCCAGCAGCGGAGGAAACAGGGGGAGAAGAAGCAATCAGCCCCAGCATTTT.

This clonotype was seen ten or more times. The J gene is TRBJ2-1, the V gene TRBV5-1; 8 bases align to TRBD2. The germline V gene has CDR1 SGHRS and CDR2 YFSETQ. There are 15 residues in the CDR3. Trimming cost V 4 bases and J 9 bases; bases outside gene matches: 12. The CDR3: CASSLSGSLFTEQFF. DNA for the CDR3: TGCGCCAGCAGCCTAAGCGGGAGCCTCTTTACTGAGCAGTTCTTC.

The chain recombines TRBV12-3 or TRBV12-4 with TRBJ2-7, with a tentative D call TRBD1 (5 bases). V was cut by 0 bases and J by 6 bases, with 9 bases left in between. The CDR3 contains 13 residues. CDR3: CASSLASRGEQYF. CDR3 DNA sequence: TGTGCCAGCAGTTTAGCCTCTAGGGGCGAGCAGTACTTC.

This clonotype was picked up many times. The CDR3 DNA reads TGCAGCGTCCGACGCGGGGGGGCCGACAATGAGCAGTTCTTC. This encodes CSVRRGGADNEQFF. V usage is TRBV29-1 and J usage is TRBJ2-1, with TRBD2 identical over 9 bases. Germline V gene sequence: CDR1 SQVTM, CDR2 ANQGSEA. The CDR3 consists of 14 residues. V lost 6 bases, J lost 5 bases, and 8 bases stayed unmatched.

This clonotype was found a few times. This chain joins TRBV5-1 and TRBJ2-1; 7 positions match TRBD2. CDR3 length equals 15 residues. CDR1 SGHRS and CDR2 YFSETQ come from the germline V gene. V dropped 3 bases and J dropped 2; count of bases not matched to a gene: 5. CDR3 sequence: CASSSQRDPYNEQFF. DNA for the CDR3: TGCGCCAGCAGCTCGCAGCGGGACCCCTACAATGAGCAGTTCTTC.

This clonotype turned up a few times. The chain links TRBV11-2 to TRBJ1-5, with TRBD1 matching over 7 bases. The CDR3 is 15 residues long. Germline trimming cut 4 bases from V and 5 bases from J; bases unmatched to any gene: 8. CDR1 is SGHAT and CDR2 is FQNNGV in the germline V gene. The CDR3 DNA reads TGTGCCAGCAGCTCACAGGGGCTTAGGGATCAGCCCCAGCATTTT. This encodes CASSSQGLRDQPQHF.

This clonotype showed up just a few times. The chain carries TRBV20-1 and TRBJ2-7, with TRBD2 identical over 9 bases. The CDR3 has 14 amino acids. Trimming cost V 6 bases and J 0 bases; bases outside gene matches: 6. The germline gives CDR1 DFQATT, CDR2 SNEGSKA (reference sequence). The CDR3 loop reads CSARSGGSSYEQYF. CDR3 coding DNA: TGCAGTGCAAGGAGCGGGGGGAGCTCCTACGAGCAGTACTTC.

This clonotype came up many times. V usage is TRBV3-1 and J usage is TRBJ2-7; D may correspond to TRBD1 or TRBD2 (6 bases each). The germline V and J ends were trimmed by 5 bases and 1 base, with 15 bases remaining between them. The germline CDR1 and CDR2 sequences are LGHDT and YNNKEL (reference sequence). The CDR3 runs to 15 residues. The CDR3 sequence: CASSMRQGRSYEQYF. The CDR3 DNA follows: TGTGCCAGCAGCATGCGCCAGGGGAGGTCCTACGAGCAGTACTTC.

This clonotype was seen at least ten times. The rearrangement links TRBV7-8 to TRBJ1-1; D unresolved. The CDR3 contains 17 residues. Germline CDR1 and CDR2: SGHVS and FQNEAQ. Trimming left V 5 bases short and J 1 base short, with 20 bases between. CDR3 bases: TGTGCCAGCAGCCCCCTTTGGCAGCCGGCAAGGAACACTGAAGCTTTCTTT. This gives the protein CASSPLWQPARNTEAFF.

The sample holds many counts of this clonotype. The rearrangement links TRBV5-4 to TRBJ1-1, with TRBD1 as a possible D gene (5 bases). The CDR3 extends over 14 amino acids. Germline V gene sequence: CDR1 SGHNT, CDR2 YYREEE (reference sequence). V was clipped by 0 bases and J by 10 bases, with 16 bases between them. The CDR3 loop reads CASSLAGGTFGAFF. In DNA, the CDR3 is TGTGCCAGCAGCTTGGCGGGAGGGACGTTCGGAGCTTTCTTT.